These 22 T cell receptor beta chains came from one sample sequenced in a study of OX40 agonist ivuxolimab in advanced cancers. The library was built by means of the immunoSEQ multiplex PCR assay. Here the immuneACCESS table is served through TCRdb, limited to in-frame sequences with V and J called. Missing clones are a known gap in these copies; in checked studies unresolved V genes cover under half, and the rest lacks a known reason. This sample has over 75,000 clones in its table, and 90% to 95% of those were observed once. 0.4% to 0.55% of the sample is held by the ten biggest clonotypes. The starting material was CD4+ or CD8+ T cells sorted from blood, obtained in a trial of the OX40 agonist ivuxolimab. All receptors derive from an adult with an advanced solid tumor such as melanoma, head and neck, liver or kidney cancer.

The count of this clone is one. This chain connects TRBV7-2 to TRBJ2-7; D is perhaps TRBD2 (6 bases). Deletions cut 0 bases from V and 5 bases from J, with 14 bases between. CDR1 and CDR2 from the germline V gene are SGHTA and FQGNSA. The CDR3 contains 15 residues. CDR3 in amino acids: CASSLATTAGNEQYF. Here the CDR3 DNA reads TGTGCCAGCAGCTTAGCGACTACGGCGGGGAACGAGCAGTACTTC. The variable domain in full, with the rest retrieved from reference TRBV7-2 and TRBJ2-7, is GAGVSQSPSNKVTEKGKDVELRCDPISGHTALYWYRQSLGQGLEFLIYFQGNSAPDKSGLPSDRFSAERTGGSVSTLTIQRTQQEDSAVYLCASSLATTAGNEQYFGPGTRLTVT.

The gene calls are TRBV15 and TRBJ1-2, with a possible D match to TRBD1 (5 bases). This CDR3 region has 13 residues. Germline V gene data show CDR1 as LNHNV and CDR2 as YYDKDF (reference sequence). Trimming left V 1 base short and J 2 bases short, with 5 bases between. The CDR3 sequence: CATSRGGNYGYTF. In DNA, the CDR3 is TGTGCCACCAGCAGAGGGGGGAACTATGGCTACACCTTC.

CDR3 bases: TGTGCCAGTAGCAATTCGGCAGTTATGAATCAGCCCCAGCATTTT. Its protein product is CASSNSAVMNQPQHF. V is TRBV19 and J is TRBJ1-5, with D hard to call. Germline V CDR1 and CDR2: LNHDA, SQIVND (reference sequence). The CDR3 spans 15 residues. V was pared by 6 bases and J by 4 bases, with 16 bases between.

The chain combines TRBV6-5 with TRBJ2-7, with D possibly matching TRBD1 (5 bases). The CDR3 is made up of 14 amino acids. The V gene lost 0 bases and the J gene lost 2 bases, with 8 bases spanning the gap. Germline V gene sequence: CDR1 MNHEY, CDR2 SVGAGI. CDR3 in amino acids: CASSYSPGTYEQYF. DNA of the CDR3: TGTGCCAGCAGTTACTCCCCAGGGACCTACGAGCAGTACTTC.

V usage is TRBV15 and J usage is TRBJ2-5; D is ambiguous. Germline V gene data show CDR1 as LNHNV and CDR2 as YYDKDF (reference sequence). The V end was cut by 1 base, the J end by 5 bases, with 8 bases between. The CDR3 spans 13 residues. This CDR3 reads CATSRARLETQYF. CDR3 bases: TGTGCCACCAGCAGAGCCCGGTTGGAGACCCAGTACTTC.

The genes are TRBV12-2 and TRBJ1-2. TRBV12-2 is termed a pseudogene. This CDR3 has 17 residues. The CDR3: CASRLVGVGGTNYGYTF. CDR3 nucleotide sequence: TGTGCAAGTCGCTTAGTGGGAGTGGGAGGAACTAACTATGGCTACACCTTC.

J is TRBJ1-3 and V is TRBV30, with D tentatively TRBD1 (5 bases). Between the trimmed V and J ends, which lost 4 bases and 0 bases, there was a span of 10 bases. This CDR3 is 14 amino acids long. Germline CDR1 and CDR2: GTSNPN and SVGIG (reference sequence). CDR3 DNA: TGTGCCTGGACGCCAGGGTCCTCTGGAAACACCATATATTTT. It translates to CAWTPGSSGNTIYF.

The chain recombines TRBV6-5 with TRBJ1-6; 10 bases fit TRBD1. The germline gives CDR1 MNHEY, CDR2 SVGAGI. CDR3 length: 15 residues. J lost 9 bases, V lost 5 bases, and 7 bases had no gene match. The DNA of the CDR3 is TGTGCCAGCAGTCCCCTGGGACAGGGGATTTCACCCCTCCACTTT. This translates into CASSPLGQGISPLHF.

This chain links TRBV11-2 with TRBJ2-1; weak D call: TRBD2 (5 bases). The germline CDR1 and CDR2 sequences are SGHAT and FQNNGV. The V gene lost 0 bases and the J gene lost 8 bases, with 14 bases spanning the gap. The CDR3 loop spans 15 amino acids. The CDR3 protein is CASSLEQRPWDEQFF. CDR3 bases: TGTGCCAGCAGCTTAGAGCAGCGGCCCTGGGATGAGCAGTTCTTC.

CDR3 residues: CSVRGSDTQYF. The CDR3 DNA is TGCAGCGTTAGGGGGTCGGATACGCAGTATTTT. The chain employs TRBV29-1 and TRBJ2-3, with a tentative D call TRBD1 (6 bases). CDR1 is SQVTM, CDR2 ANQGSEA, per germline. The V end lost 5 bases, the J end lost 6 bases, and 9 bases lay between the germline ends. CDR3 length: 11 residues.

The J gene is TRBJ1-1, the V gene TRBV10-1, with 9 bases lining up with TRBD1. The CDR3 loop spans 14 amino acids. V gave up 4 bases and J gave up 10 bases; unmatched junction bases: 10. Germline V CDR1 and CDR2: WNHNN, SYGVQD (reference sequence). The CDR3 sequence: CASSGDRDKVGAFF. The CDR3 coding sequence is TGCGCCAGCAGTGGGGACAGGGATAAGGTTGGAGCTTTCTTT.

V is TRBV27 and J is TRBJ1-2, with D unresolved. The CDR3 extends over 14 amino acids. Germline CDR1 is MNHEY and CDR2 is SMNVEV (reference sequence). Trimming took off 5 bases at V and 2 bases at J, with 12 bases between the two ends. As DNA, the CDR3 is TGTGCCAGCAGTCTCTCCGGGAAAAACTATGGCTACACCTTC. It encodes CASSLSGKNYGYTF.

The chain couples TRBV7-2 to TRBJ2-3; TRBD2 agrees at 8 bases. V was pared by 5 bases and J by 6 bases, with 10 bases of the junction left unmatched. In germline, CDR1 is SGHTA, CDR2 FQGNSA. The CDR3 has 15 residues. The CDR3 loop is CASSIILAGGDTQYF. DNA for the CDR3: TGTGCCAGCAGCATTATTCTAGCGGGTGGGGATACGCAGTATTTT.

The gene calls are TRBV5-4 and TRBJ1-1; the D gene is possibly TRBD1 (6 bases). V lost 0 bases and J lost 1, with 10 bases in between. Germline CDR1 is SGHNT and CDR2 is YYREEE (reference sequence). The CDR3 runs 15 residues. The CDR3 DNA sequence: TGTGCCAGCAGCTTGGCTGTCAGGGGGAACACTGAAGCTTTCTTT. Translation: CASSLAVRGNTEAFF.

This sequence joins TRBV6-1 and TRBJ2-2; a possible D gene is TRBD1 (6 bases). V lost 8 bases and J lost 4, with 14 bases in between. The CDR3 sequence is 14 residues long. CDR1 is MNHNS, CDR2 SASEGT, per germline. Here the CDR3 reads CASDSGAPTGELFF. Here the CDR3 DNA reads TGTGCCAGCGATTCAGGGGCGCCCACCGGGGAGCTGTTTTTT.

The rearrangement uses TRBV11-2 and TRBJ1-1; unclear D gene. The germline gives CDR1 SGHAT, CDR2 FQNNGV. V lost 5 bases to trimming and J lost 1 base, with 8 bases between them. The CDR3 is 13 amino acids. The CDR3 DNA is TGTGCCAGCAGCGCACAGAGGAACACTGAAGCTTTCTTT. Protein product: CASSAQRNTEAFF.

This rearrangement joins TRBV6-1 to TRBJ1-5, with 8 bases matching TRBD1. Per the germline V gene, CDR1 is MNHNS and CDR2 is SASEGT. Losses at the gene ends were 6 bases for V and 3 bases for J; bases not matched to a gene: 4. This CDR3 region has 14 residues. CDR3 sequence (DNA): TGTGCCAGCAGGCCGGGACAGGACAATCAGCCCCAGCATTTT. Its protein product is CASRPGQDNQPQHF.

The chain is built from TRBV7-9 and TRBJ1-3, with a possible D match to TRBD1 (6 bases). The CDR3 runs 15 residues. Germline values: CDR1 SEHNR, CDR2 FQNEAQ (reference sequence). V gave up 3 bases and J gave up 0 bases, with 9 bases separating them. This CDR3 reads CASSFTGSSGNTIYF. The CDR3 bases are TGTGCCAGCAGCTTCACAGGGAGCTCTGGAAACACCATATATTTT.

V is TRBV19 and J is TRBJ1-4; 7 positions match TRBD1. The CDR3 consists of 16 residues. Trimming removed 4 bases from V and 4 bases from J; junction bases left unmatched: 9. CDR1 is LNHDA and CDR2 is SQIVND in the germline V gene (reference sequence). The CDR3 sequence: CASSTRQGWSNEKLFF. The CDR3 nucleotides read TGTGCCAGTAGTACAAGACAGGGATGGAGTAATGAAAAACTGTTTTTT.

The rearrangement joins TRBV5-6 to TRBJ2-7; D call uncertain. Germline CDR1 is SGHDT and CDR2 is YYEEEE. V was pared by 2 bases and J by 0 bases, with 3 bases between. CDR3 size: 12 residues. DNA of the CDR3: TGTGCCAGCAGCTTCACCTCCTACGAGCAGTACTTC. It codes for CASSFTSYEQYF.

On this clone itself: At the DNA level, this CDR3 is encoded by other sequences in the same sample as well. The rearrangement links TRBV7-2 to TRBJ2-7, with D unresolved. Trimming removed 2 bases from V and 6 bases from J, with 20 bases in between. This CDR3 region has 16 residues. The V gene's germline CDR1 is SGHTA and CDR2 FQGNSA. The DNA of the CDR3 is TGTGCCAGCAGCTTACTTTTAGGGCTAAAATTTGGCGAGCAGTACTTC. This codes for CASSLLLGLKFGEQYF.

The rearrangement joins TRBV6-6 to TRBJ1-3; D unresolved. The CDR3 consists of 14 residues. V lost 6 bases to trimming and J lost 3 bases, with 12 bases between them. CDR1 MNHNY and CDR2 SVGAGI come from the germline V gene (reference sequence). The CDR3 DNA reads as TGTGCCAGCAGCCCGAATGATATTGGAAACACCATATATTTT. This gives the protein CASSPNDIGNTIYF.